These T cell receptor beta chains were read from a single sample in a study of neurological immune-mediated disorders. TCRdb reanalysed the 5' RACE reads using MiXCR and keeps one entry per CDR3 protein. The sample consists of some 57,000 distinct CDR3 sequences, roughly 3.8% of them appearing once. What was sequenced was PBMCs. These receptors all come from a man aged 60 to 75 with multiple sclerosis. Each CDR3 is given with its conserved first and last residue. The D gene is left open where the match is weak. A row's size may be missing; if present it is once, few, many or a size class.

TRBJ1-4	many	NA	TRBV5-1	CASSARAKDEKLFF	TGCGCCAGCAGCGCTAGAGCGAAAGATGAAAAACTGTTTTTT
TRBJ1-1	many	NA	TRBV29-1	CSVRGAGAREAFF	TGCAGCGTTCGGGGAGCAGGGGCGCGGGAAGCTTTCTTT
TRBJ2-4	many	NA	TRBV28	CASSSPVGKNIQYF	TGTGCCAGCAGTTCCCCGGTCGGCAAAAACATTCAGTACTTC
TRBJ2-7	many	NA	TRBV5-6	CASSFKGTSSYEQYF	TGTGCCAGCAGCTTCAAGGGAACCAGCTCCTACGAGCAGTACTTC
TRBJ2-5	NA	NA	TRBV15	CATSTRGGGETQYF	TGTGCCACCAGCACCAGAGGTGGGGGAGAGACCCAGTACTTC
TRBJ1-1	many	TRBD1	TRBV2	CASSGTTGGRRAEAFF	TGTGCCAGCAGTGGGACTACAGGGGGCAGAAGAGCTGAAGCTTTCTTT
TRBJ2-7	few	NA	TRBV7-6	CASSLKGDEQYF	TGTGCCAGCAGCTTAAAGGGGGACGAGCAGTACTTC
TRBJ1-1	many	NA	TRBV5-1	CASSLNGVPDGEAFF	TGCGCCAGCAGCTTGAATGGTGTCCCGGATGGGGAAGCTTTCTTT
TRBJ1-1	few	NA	TRBV5-6	CASSLPATEAFF	TGTGCCAGCAGCTTGCCGGCGACTGAAGCTTTCTTT
TRBJ2-1	many	NA	TRBV5-1	CASRLNGVGVGFTYNEQFF	TGCGCCAGCAGATTGAATGGGGTAGGGGTAGGGTTTACCTACAATGAGCAGTTCTTC
TRBJ1-5	many	TRBD1	TRBV6-1	CASSGRTGGAYSQPQHF	TGTGCCAGCAGTGGTAGGACAGGGGGCGCATATAGCCAGCCCCAGCATTTT